This record covers a single TCR beta chain. Its antigen is currently unknown. These data originate in a study of long-term antiretroviral therapy in people with HIV. They ran version v3.0 of the immunoSEQ assay at survey level. Some clones are missing from TCRdb's copy, which holds only in-frame ones; the method was immunoSEQ multiplex PCR. The data hold tens of thousands of clones, with roughly 86% observed a single time. Findings of the study overall: Post-ART diversity increased but stayed below transplant donor controls. Clones that had undergone expansion before ART dominated the repertoire at all time points. Repertoires from HIV showed CDR3 length ranges narrower than those of controls.

The specimen was unsorted PBMCs, collected just over 2.6 years after starting antiretroviral therapy. This receptor was identified in a man aged 40-55 years with HIV.

CDR3 sequence: CASSVGGLSGNTIYF. Here the CDR3 DNA reads TGTGCCAGCAGCGTAGGGGGCCTCTCTGGAAACACCATATATTTT. The chain recombines TRBV9 with TRBJ1-3; TRBD1 might be the D (5 bases). Trimming took 0 bases from V and 0 from J, leaving 7 bases between them. Germline lookup yields CDR1 SGDLS and CDR2 YYNGEE. CDR3 size: 15 residues.